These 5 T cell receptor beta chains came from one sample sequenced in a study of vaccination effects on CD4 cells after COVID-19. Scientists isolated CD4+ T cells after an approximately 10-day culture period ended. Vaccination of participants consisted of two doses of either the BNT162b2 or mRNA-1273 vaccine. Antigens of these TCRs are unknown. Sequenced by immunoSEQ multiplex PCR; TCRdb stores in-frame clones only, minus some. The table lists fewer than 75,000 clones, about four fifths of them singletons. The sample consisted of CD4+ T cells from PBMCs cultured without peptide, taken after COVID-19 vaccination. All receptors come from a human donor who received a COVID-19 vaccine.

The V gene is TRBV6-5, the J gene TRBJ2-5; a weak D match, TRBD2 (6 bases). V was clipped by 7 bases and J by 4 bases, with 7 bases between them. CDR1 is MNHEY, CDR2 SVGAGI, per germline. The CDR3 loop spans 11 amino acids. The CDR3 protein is CASMGGETQYF. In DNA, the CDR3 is TGTGCCAGCATGGGGGGAGAGACCCAGTACTTC.

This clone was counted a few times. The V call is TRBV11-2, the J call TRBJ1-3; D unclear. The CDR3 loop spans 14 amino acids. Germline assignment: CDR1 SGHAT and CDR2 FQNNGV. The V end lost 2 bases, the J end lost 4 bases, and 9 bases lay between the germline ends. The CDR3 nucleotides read TGTGCCAGCAGCTTATCGGCTTTCGGAAACACCATATATTTT. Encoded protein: CASSLSAFGNTIYF.

CDR3: CASSLGGGDGYTF. For the CDR3, the DNA is TGCGCCAGCAGCCTAGGCGGGGGAGACGGCTACACCTTC. The gene calls are TRBV5-1 and TRBJ1-2; D possibly corresponds to TRBD1 (5 bases). V lost 4 bases, J lost 8 bases, and 15 bases lay in between. The germline V gene has CDR1 SGHRS and CDR2 YFSETQ. This CDR3 spans 13 amino acids.

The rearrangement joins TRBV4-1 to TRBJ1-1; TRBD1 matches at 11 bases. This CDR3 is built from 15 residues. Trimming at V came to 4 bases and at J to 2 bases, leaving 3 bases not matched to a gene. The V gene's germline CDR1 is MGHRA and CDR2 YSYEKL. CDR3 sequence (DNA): TGCGCCAGCAGCCGCGGACAGGGGGCCAACACTGAAGCTTTCTTT. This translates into CASSRGQGANTEAFF.

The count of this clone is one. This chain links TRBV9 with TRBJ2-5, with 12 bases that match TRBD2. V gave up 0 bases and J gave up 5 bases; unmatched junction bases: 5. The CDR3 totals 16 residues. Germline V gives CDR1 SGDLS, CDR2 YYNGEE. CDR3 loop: CASSVGLAGVRETQYF. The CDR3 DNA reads TGTGCCAGCAGCGTAGGACTAGCGGGAGTACGCGAGACCCAGTACTTC. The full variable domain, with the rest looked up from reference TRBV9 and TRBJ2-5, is DSGVTQTPKHLITATGQRVTLRCSPRSGDLSVYWYQQSLDQGLQFLIQYYNGEERAKGNILERFSAQQFPDLHSELNLSSLELGDSALYFCASSVGLAGVRETQYFGPGTRLLVL.